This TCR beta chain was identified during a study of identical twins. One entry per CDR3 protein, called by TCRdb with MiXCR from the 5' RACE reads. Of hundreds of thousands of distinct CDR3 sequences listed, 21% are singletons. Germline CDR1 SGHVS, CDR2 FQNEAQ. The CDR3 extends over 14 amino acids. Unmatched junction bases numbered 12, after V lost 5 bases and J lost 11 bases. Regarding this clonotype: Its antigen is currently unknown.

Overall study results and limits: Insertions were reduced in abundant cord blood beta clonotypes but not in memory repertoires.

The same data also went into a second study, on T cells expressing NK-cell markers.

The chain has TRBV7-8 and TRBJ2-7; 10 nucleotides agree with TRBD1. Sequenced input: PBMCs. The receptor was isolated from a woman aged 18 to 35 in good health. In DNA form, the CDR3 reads TGTGCCAGCAGCACTCCCGGGACAGGGGATTCTGAGTACTTC. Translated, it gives CASSTPGTGDSEYF.